This paragraph reports one TCR beta chain. Its antigen remains unknown. A J-beta primer mix and a sample-barcoded 5' primer were used in a second PCR of about 7 to 12 cycles. Every sample returned 3 million or more CDR3-containing paired-end reads. Each CDR3 protein gets one entry after TCRdb re-called the 5' RACE reads with MiXCR. Among around 780,000 distinct CDR3 sequences listed, more than 50% were seen once. Peripheral blood samples of 9.5 to 10 milliliters were drawn from each donor. V shed 3 bases and J shed 2 bases, with 12 bases lying between them. Germline assignment: CDR1 SGDLS and CDR2 YYNGEE. The CDR3 totals 14 residues. The data derive from a study of blood T cells in healthy people across ages. About the study: The capture of about one barcoded beta molecule per two T cells was achieved by template switching. Points from the study as a whole: Both higher diversity and more naive CD4+ cells marked long-lived donors when set against aged donors.

This TCR was recovered from a man aged 35-49 years in good health. Sequenced sample: blood. The chain combines TRBV9 with TRBJ2-7, with D possibly called TRBD1 or TRBD2 (5 bases each). CDR3 in amino acids: CASSGSGDPYEQYF. The CDR3 nucleotides are TGTGCCAGCAGCGGGTCCGGGGACCCCTACGAGCAGTACTTC. The variable domain in full, completed from reference TRBV9 and TRBJ2-7, reads DSGVTQTPKHLITATGQRVTLRCSPRSGDLSVYWYQQSLDQGLQFLIQYYNGEERAKGNILERFSAQQFPDLHSELNLSSLELGDSALYFCASSGSGDPYEQYFGPGTRLTVT.